This T cell receptor beta chain is from a study of CD8+CD57+ T cells in acquired aplastic anemia. This clonotype was recorded only once. Trimming at V came to 4 bases and at J to 4 bases, leaving 15 bases not matched to a gene. The CDR3 is 17 residues long. Germline V gene data show CDR1 as LNHDA and CDR2 as SQIVND (reference sequence). Profiles of TCR beta VDJ and CDR3 were generated from a genomic DNA template. TCRdb re-called the reads with MiXCR, one entry per CDR3 protein. The profile covers about 270,000 distinct CDR3 sequences, with approximately 55% appearing a single time and 6.5% to 10% taken by the ten largest.

This clonotype was sampled from a human donor with severe aplastic anemia or a healthy control (not recorded which). Sequenced: sorted CD4+, CD8+, or CD8+CD57+ T cells (not recorded which) from PBMCs. The gene calls are TRBV19 and TRBJ1-1, with TRBD1 identical over 7 bases. DNA for the CDR3: TGTGCCAGTAGTAAAATGACAGGGTTTGTCGGTAGCACTGAAGCTTTCTTT. It codes for CASSKMTGFVGSTEAFF. The variable domain in full, completed from reference TRBV19 and TRBJ1-1, reads DGGITQSPKYLFRKEGQNVTLSCEQNLNHDAMYWYRQDPGQGLRLIYYSQIVNDFQKGDIAEGYSVSREKKESFPLTVTSAQKNPTAFYLCASSKMTGFVGSTEAFFGQGTRLTVV.